This T cell receptor beta chain emerged from a study of T cells in Graves' hyperthyroidism and ophthalmopathy. The CDR3 loop spans 11 amino acids. The V and J ends lost 4 bases and 4 bases respectively, with 5 bases between them. The sample holds many counts of this clonotype. TCR beta CDR3 regions were amplified from RNA. RT-PCR in the first round (using the HTBI primer set) targeted the TCR CDR3. TCRdb recomputed calls from the multiplex PCR reads with MiXCR, one row per CDR3 protein. The sample records 500,000 to 650,000 distinct CDR3 sequences, 15% to 20% being singletons. This TCR was sampled from a woman younger than 30 with Graves' ophthalmopathy. Sequenced: blood. The chain employs TRBV12-3 or TRBV12-4 and TRBJ2-7, with D hard to call. The DNA of the CDR3 is TGTGCCAGCAGTTCCCAATACGAGCAGTACTTC. It encodes CASSSQYEQYF.